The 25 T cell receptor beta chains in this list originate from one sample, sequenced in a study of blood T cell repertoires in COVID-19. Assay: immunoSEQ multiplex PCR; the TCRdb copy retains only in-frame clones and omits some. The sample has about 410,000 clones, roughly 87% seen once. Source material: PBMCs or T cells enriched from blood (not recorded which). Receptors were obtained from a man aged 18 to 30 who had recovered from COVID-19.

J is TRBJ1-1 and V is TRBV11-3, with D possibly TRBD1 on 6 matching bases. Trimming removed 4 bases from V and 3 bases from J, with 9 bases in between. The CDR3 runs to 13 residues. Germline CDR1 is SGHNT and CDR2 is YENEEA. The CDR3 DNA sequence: TGTGCCAGCAGCTGGGGGCCCGACACTGAAGCTTTCTTT. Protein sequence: CASSWGPDTEAFF.

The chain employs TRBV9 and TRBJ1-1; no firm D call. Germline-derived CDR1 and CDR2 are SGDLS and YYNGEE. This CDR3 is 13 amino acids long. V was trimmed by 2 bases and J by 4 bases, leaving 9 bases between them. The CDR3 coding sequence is TGTGCCAGCAGCGTCAGTACGGGCACTGAAGCTTTCTTT. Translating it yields CASSVSTGTEAFF.

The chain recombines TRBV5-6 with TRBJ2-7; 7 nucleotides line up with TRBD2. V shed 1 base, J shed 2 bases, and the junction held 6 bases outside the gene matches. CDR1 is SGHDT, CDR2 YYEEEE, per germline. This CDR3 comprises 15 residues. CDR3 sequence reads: CASSLFWDYPYEQYF. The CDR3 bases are TGTGCCAGCAGCTTGTTCTGGGACTACCCCTACGAGCAGTACTTC. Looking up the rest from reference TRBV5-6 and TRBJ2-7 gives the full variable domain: DAGVTQSPTHLIKTRGQQVTLRCSPKSGHDTVSWYQQALGQGPQFIFQYYEEEERQRGNFPDRFSGHQFPNYSSELNVNALLLGDSALYLCASSLFWDYPYEQYFGPGTRLTVT.

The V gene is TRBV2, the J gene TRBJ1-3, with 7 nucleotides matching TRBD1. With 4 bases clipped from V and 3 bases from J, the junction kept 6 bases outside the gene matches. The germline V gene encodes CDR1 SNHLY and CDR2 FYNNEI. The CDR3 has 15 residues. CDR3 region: CASSVNRGNGNTIYF. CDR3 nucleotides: TGTGCCAGCAGTGTGAACAGGGGAAATGGAAACACCATATATTTT.

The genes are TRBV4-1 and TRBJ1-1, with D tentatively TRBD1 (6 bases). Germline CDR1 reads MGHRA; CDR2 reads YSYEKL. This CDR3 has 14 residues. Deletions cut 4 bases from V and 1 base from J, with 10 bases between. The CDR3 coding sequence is TGCGCCAGCAGCCTCGGGACACCGAACACTGAAGCTTTCTTT. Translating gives CASSLGTPNTEAFF.

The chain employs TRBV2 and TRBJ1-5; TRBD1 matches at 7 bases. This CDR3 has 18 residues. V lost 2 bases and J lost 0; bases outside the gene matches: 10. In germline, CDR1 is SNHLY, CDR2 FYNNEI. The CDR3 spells CASSERRGTANSNQPQHF. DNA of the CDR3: TGTGCCAGCAGTGAAAGACGTGGGACAGCTAATAGCAATCAGCCCCAGCATTTT.

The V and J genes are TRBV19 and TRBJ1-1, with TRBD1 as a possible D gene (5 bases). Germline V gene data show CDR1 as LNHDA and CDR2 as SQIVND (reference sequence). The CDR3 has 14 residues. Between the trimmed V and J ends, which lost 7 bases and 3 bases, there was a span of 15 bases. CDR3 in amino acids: CASKREGIDTEAFF. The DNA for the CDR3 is TGTGCCAGTAAAAGGGAGGGGATAGACACTGAAGCTTTCTTT.

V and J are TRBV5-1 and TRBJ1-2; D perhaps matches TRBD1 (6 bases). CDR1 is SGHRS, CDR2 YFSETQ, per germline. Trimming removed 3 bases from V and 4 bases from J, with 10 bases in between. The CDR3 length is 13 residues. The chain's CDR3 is CASSSGQPYGYTF. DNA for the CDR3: TGCGCCAGCAGCTCCGGACAGCCCTATGGCTACACCTTC.

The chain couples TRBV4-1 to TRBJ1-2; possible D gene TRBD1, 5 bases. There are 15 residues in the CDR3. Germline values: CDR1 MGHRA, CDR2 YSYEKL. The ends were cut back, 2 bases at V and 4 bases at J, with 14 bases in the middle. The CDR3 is CASSQSPGLSYGYTF. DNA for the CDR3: TGCGCCAGCAGCCAATCTCCGGGACTGAGCTATGGCTACACCTTC.

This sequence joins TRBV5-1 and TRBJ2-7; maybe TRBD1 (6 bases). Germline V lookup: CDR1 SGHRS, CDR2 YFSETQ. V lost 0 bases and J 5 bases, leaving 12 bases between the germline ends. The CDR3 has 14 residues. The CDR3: CASSLVSGDNEQYF. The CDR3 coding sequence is TGCGCCAGCAGCTTGGTGTCAGGGGATAACGAGCAGTACTTC. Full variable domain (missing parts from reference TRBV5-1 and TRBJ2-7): KAGVTQTPRYLIKTRGQQVTLSCSPISGHRSVSWYQQTPGQGLQFLFEYFSETQRNKGNFPGRFSGRQFSNSRSEMNVSTLELGDSALYLCASSLVSGDNEQYFGPGTRLTVT.

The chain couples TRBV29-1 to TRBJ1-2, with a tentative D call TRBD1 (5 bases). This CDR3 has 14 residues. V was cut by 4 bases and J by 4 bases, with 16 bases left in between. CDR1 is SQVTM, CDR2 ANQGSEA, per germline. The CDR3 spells CSVALRAPFYGYTF. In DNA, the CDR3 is TGCAGCGTTGCCCTCAGGGCGCCTTTCTATGGCTACACCTTC. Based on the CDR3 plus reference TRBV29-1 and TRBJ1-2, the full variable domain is SAVISQKPSRDICQRGTSLTIQCQVDSQVTMMFWYRQQPGQSLTLIATANQGSEATYESGFVIDKFPISRPNLTFSTLTVSNMSPEDSSIYLCSVALRAPFYGYTFGSGTRLTVV.

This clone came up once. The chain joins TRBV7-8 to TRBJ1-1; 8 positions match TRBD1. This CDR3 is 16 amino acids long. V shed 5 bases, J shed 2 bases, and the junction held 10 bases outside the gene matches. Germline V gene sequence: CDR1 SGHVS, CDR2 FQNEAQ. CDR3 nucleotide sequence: TGTGCCAGCAGCCCCTTCACCGGGACAGGCAACACTGAAGCTTTCTTT. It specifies CASSPFTGTGNTEAFF. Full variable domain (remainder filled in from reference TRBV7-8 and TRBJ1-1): GAGVSQSPRYKVAKRGQDVALRCDPISGHVSLFWYQQALGQGPEFLTYFQNEAQLDKSGLPSDRFFAERPEGSVSTLKIQRTQQEDSAVYLCASSPFTGTGNTEAFFGQGTRLTVV.

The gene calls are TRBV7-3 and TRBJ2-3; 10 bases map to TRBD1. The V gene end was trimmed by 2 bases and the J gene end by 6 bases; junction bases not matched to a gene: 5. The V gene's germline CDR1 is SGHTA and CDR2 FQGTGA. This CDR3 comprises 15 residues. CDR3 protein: CASSLGTGESDTQYF. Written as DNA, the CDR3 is TGTGCCAGCAGCTTAGGGACAGGGGAGTCGGATACGCAGTATTTT.

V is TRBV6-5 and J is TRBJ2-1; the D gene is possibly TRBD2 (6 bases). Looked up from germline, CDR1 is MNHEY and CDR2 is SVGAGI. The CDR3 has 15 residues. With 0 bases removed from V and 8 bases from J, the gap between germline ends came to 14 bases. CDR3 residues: CASSYSGGPPDEQFF. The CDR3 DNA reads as TGTGCCAGCAGTTACTCGGGAGGACCCCCTGATGAGCAGTTCTTC.

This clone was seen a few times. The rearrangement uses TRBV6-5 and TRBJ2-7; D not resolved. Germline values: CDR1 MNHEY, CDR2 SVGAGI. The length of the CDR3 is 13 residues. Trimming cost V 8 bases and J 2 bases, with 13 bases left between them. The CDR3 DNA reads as TGTGCCAGCTCTAGGCCGGAGCCCTACGAGCAGTACTTC. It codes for CASSRPEPYEQYF.

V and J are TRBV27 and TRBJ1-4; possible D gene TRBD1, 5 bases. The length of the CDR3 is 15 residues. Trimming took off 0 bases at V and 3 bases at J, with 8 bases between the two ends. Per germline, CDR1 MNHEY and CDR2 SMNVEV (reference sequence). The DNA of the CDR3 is TGTGCCAGCAGTTTATCGTGGGGGGCTAATGAAAAACTGTTTTTT. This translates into CASSLSWGANEKLFF.

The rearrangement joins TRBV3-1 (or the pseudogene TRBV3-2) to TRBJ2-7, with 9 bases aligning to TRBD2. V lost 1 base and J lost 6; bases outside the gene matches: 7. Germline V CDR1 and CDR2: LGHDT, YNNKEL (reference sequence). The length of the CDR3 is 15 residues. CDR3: CASSQGTSVSGEQYF. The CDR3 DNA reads TGTGCCAGCAGCCAAGGGACTAGCGTAAGTGGCGAGCAGTACTTC.

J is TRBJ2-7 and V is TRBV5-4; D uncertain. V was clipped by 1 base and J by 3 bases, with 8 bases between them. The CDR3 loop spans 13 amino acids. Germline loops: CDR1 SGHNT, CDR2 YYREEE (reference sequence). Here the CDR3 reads CASSLSVFYEQYF. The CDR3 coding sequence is TGTGCCAGCAGCTTGTCGGTTTTCTACGAGCAGTACTTC.

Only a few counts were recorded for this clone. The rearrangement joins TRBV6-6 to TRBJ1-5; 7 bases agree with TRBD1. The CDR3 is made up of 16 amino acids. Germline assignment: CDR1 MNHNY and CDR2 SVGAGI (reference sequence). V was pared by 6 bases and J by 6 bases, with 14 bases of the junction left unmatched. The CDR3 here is CASSPDRARIFQPQHF. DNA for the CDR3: TGTGCCAGCAGCCCAGACAGGGCTCGGATTTTTCAGCCCCAGCATTTT.

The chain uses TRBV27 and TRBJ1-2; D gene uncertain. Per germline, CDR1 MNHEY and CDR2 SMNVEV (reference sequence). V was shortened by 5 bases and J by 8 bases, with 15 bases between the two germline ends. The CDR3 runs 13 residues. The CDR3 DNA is TGTGCCAGCAGTCCTCGGGGAGATGGGGGCTACACCTTC. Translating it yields CASSPRGDGGYTF.

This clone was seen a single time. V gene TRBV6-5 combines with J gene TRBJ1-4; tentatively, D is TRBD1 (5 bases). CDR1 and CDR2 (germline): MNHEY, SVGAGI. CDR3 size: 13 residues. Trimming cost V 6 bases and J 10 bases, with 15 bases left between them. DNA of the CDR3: TGTGCCAGCAGGGAGGGTAGGGGAGTAAAACTGTTTTTT. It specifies CASREGRGVKLFF.

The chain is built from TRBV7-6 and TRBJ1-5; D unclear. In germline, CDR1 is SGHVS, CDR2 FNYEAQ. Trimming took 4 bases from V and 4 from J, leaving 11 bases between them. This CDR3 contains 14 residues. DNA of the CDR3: TGTGCCAGCAGCTCCGGACGGGAAAATCAGCCCCAGCATTTT. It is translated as CASSSGRENQPQHF.

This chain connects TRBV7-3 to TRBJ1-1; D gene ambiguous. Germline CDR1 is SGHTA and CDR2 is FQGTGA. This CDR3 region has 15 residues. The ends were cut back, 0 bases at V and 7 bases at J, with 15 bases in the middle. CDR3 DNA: TGTGCCAGCAGCTTAACAGCCTCCTCAATTGGTGAAGCTTTCTTT. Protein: CASSLTASSIGEAFF. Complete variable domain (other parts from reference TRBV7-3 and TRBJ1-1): GAGVSQTPSNKVTEKGKYVELRCDPISGHTALYWYRQSLGQGPEFLIYFQGTGAADDSGLPNDRFFAVRPEGSVSTLKIQRTERGDSAVYLCASSLTASSIGEAFFGQGTRLTVV.

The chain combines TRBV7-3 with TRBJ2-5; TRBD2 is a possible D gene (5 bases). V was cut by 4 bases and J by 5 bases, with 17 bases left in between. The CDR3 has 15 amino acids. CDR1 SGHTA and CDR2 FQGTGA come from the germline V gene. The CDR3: CASSSQTGIRETQYF. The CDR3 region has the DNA TGTGCCAGCAGCTCCCAGACGGGGATTAGGGAGACCCAGTACTTC. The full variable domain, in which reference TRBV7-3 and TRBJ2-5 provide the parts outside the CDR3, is GAGVSQTPSNKVTEKGKYVELRCDPISGHTALYWYRQSLGQGPEFLIYFQGTGAADDSGLPNDRFFAVRPEGSVSTLKIQRTERGDSAVYLCASSSQTGIRETQYFGPGTRLLVL.

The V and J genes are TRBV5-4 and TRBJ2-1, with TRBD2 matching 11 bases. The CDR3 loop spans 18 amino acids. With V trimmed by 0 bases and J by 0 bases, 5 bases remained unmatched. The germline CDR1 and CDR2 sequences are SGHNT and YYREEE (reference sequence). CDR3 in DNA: TGTGCCAGCAGCTTGGGAGGTACTAGCGGGAGCTCCTACAATGAGCAGTTCTTC. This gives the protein CASSLGGTSGSSYNEQFF. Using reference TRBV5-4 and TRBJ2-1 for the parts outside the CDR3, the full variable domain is ETGVTQSPTHLIKTRGQQVTLRCSSQSGHNTVSWYQQALGQGPQFIFQYYREEENGRGNFPPRFSGLQFPNYSSELNVNALELDDSALYLCASSLGGTSGSSYNEQFFGPGTRLTVL.